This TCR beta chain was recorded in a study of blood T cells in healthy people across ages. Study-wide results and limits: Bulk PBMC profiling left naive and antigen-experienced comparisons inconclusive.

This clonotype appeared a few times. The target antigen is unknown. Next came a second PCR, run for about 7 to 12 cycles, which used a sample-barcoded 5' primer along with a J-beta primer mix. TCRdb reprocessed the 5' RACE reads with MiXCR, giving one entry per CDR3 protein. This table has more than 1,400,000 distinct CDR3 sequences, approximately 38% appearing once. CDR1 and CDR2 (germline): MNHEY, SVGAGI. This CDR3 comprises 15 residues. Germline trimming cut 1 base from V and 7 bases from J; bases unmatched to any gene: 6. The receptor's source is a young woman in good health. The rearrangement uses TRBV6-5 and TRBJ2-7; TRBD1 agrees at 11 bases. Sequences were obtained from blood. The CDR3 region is CASSYLPGQGGEQYF. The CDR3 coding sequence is TGTGCCAGCAGTTACTTACCGGGACAGGGGGGAGAGCAGTACTTC.